The clone carrying this T cell receptor (beta chain) came up once. CD45RO negativity and positive selection for CCR7 defined naive CD8 cells, a population that excluded terminally differentiated effector memory CD45RA+ cells. Assay: immunoSEQ multiplex PCR; the TCRdb copy retains only in-frame clones and omits some. This table holds 800,000 to 950,000 clones, 90% to 98% found once. The CDR3 has 17 residues. Trimming took 1 base from V and 2 from J, leaving 15 bases between them. Germline V lookup: CDR1 SGHNT, CDR2 YENEEA. This entry comes from a study of shared clonotypes between healthy human individuals.

This sequence originates from a man aged 25 to 45 in good health. V and J are TRBV11-3 and TRBJ2-4; tentatively, D is TRBD2 (5 bases). What was sequenced was naive CD8+ T cells sorted from blood. The CDR3 region has the DNA TGTGCCAGCAGCTTAGGGGTCGGGAAGGGAACCAAAAACATTCAGTACTTC. Its protein product is CASSLGVGKGTKNIQYF.